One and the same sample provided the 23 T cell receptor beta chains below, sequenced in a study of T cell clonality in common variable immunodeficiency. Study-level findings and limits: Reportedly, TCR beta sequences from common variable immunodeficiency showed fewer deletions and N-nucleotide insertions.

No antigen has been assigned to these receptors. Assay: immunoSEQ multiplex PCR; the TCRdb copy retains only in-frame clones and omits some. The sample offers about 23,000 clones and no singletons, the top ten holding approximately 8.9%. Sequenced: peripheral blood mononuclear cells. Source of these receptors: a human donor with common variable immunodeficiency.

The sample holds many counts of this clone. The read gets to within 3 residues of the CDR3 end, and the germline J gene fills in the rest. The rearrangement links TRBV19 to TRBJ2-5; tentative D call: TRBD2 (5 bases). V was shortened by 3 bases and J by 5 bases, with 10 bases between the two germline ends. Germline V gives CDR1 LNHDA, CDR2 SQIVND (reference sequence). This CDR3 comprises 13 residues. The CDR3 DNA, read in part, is TGTGCCAGTAGTATCCAGGAGGAGGAGACC. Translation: CASSIQEEET. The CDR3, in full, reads CASSIQEEETQYF.

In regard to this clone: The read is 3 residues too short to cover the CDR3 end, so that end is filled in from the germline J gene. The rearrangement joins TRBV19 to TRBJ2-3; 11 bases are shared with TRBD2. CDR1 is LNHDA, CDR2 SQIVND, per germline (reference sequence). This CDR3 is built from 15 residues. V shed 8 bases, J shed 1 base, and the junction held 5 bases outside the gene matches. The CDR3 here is CASAELAGGTDTQYF. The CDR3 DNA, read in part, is TGTGCCAGTGCGGAACTAGCGGGGGGCACAGATACG.

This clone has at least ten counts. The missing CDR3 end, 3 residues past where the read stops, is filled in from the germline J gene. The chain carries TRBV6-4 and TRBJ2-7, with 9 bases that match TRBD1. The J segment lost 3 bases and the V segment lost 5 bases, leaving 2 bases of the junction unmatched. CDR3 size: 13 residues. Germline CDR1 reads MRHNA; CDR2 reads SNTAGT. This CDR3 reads CASSRGQGYEQYF. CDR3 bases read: TGTGCCAGCAGTAGGGGACAGGGCTACGAG.

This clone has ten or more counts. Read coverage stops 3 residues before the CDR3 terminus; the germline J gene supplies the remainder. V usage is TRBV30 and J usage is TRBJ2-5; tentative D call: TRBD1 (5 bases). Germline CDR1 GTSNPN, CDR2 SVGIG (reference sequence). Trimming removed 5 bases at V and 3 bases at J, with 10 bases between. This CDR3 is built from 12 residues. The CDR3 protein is CAWATVKETQYF. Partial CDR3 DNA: TGTGCCTGGGCGACAGTTAAAGAGACC.

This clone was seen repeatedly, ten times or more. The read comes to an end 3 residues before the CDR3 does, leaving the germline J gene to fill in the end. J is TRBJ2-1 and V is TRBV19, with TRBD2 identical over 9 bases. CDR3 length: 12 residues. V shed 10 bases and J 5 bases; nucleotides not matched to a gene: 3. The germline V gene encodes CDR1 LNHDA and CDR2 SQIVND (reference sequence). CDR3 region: CATSGVNNEQFF. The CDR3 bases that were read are TGTGCCACTAGCGGGGTGAACAATGAG. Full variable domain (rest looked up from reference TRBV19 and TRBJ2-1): DGGITQSPKYLFRKEGQNVTLSCEQNLNHDAMYWYRQDPGQGLRLIYYSQIVNDFQKGDIAEGYSVSREKKESFPLTVTSAQKNPTAFYLCATSGVNNEQFFGPGTRLTVL.

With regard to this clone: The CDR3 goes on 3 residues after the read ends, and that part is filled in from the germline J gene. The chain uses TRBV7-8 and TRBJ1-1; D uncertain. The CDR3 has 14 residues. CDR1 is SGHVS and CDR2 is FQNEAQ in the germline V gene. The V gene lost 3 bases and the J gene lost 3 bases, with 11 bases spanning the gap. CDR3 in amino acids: CASSFYSRYTEAFF. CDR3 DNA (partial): TGTGCCAGCAGCTTTTACAGCAGGTACACTGAA.

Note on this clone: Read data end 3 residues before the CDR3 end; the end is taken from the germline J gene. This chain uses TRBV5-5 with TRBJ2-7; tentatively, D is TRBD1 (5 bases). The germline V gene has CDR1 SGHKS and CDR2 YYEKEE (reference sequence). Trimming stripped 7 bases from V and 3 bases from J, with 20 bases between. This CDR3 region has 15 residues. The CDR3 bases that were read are TGTGCCAGCGCAGAAGGGGTAGGGGTGGTCTACGAG. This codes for CASAEGVGVVYE. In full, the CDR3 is CASAEGVGVVYEQYF.

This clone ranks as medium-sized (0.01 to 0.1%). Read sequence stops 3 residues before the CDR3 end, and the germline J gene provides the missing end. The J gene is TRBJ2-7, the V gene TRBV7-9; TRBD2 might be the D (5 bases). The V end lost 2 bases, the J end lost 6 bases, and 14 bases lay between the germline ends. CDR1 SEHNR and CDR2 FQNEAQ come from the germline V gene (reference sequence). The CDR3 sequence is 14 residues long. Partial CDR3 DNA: TGTGCCAGCAGCTTAAGCGGTACATCTTTCGAG. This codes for CASSLSGTSFE. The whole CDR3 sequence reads CASSLSGTSFEQYF.

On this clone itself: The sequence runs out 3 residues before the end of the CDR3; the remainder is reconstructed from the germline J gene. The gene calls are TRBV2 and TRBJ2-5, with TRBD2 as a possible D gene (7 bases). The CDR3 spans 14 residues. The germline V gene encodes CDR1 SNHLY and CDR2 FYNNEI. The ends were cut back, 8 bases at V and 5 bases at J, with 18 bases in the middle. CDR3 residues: CASREAGGGETQYF. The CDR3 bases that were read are TGTGCCAGCCGGGAGGCTGGGGGCGGGGAGACC.

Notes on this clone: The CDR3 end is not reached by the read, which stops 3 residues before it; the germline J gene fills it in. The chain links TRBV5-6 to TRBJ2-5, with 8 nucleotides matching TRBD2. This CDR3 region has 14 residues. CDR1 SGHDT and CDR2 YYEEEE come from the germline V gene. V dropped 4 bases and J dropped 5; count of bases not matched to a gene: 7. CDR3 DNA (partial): TGTGCCAGCAGCGTGGGACTAGGCAAGGAGACC. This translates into CASSVGLGKET. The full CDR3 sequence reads CASSVGLGKETQYF.

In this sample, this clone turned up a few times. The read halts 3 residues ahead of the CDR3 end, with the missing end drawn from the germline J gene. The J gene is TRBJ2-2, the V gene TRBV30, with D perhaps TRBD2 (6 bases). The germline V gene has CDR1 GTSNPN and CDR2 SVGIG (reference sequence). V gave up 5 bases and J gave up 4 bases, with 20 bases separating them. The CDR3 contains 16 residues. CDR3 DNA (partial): TGTGCCTGGGGCCGGGGGTTCCCGAGGCGCACCGGGGAG. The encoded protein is CAWGRGFPRRTGE. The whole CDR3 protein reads CAWGRGFPRRTGELFF.

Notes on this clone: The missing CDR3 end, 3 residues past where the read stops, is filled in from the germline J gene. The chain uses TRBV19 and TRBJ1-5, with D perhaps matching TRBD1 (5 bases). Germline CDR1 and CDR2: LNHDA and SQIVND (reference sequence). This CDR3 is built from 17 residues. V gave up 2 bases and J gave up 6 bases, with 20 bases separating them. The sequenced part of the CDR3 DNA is TGTGCCAGTAGTATACCCCGAGGAGGGGTTGGGAGTCAGCCC. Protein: CASSIPRGGVGSQP. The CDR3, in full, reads CASSIPRGGVGSQPQHF.

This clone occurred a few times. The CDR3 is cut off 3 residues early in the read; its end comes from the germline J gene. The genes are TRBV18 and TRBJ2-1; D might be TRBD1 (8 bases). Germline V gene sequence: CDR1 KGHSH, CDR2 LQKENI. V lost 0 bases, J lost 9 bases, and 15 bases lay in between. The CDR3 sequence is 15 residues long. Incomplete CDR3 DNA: TGTGCCAGCTCACCACCGGTACAGGGGGGGGGTGAG. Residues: CASSPPVQGGGE. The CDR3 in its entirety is CASSPPVQGGGEQFF.

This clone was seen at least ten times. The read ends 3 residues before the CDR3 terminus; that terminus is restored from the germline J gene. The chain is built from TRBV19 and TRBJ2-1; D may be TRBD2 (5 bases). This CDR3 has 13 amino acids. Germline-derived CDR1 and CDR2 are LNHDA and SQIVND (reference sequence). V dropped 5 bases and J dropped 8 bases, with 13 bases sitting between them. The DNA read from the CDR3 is TGTGCCAGTAGTTTGAGGGCCGGGGATGAG. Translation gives CASSLRAGDE. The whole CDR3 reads CASSLRAGDEQFF.

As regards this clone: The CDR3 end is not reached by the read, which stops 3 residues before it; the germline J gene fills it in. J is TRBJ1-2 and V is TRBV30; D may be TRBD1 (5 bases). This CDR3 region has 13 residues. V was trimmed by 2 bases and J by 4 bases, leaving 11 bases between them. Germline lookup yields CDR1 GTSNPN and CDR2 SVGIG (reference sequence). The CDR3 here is CAWSNGASYGYTF. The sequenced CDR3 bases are TGTGCCTGGAGTAATGGGGCTAGCTATGGC.

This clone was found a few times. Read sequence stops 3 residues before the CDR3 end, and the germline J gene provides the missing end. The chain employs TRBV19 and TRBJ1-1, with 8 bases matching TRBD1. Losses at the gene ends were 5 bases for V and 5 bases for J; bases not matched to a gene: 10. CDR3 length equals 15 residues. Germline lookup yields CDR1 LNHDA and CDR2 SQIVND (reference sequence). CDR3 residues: CASSPRGRGRTEAFF. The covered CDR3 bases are TGTGCCAGTAGTCCCAGGGGGCGCGGGCGAACTGAA.

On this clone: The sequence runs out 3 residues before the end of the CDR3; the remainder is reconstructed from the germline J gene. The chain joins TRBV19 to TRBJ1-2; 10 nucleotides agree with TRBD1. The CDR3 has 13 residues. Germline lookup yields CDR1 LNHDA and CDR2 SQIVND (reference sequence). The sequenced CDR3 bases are TGTGCCAGTAGTACAGGGACAGGGGAGCGC. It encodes CASSTGTGER. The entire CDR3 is CASSTGTGERYTF. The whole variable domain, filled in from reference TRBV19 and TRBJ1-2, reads DGGITQSPKYLFRKEGQNVTLSCEQNLNHDAMYWYRQDPGQGLRLIYYSQIVNDFQKGDIAEGYSVSREKKESFPLTVTSAQKNPTAFYLCASSTGTGERYTFGSGTRLTVV.

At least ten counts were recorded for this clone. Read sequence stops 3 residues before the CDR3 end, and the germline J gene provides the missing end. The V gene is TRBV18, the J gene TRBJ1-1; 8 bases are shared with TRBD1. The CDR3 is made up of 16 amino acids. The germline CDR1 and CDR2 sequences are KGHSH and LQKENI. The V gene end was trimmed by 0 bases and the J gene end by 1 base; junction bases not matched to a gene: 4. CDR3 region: CASSPPTQGANTEAFF. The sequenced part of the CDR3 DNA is TGTGCCAGCTCACCACCTACTCAGGGGGCGAACACTGAA.

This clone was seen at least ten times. The CDR3 protein is CSVATVEAFF. CDR3 DNA, as far as it was read: TGCAGCGTCGCGACAGTTGAA. The V call is TRBV29-1, the J call TRBJ1-1; a possible D gene is TRBD1 (5 bases). The read stops 3 residues short of the end of the CDR3; the missing end is completed from the germline J gene. Germline assignment: CDR1 SQVTM and CDR2 ANQGSEA. Trimming removed 6 bases at V and 7 bases at J, with 9 bases between. The CDR3 runs to 10 residues.

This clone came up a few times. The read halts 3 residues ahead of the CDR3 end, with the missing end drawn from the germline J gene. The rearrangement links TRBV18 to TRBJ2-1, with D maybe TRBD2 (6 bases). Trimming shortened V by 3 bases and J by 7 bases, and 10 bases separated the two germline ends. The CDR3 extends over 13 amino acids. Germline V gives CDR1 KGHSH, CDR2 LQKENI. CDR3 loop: CASSPQTRNEQFF. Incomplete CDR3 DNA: TGTGCCAGCTCACCTCAGACTAGGAATGAG.

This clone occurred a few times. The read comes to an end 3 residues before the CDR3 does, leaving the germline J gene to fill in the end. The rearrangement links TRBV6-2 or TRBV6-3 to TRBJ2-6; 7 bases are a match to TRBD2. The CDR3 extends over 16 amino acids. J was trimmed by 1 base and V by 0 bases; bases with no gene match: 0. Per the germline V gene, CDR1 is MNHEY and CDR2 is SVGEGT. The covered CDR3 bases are TGTGCCAGCAGTTACTCAGCGGGGTCTGGGGCCAACGTC. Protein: CASSYSAGSGANV. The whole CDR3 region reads CASSYSAGSGANVLTF.

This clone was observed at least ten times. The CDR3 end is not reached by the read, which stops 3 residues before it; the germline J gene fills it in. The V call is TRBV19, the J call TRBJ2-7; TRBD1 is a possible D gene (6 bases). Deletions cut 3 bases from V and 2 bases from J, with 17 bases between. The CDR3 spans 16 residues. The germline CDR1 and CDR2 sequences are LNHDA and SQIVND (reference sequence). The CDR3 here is CASSILPGQRAYEQYF. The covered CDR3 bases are TGTGCCAGTAGTATCCTCCCGGGACAAAGGGCCTACGAG.

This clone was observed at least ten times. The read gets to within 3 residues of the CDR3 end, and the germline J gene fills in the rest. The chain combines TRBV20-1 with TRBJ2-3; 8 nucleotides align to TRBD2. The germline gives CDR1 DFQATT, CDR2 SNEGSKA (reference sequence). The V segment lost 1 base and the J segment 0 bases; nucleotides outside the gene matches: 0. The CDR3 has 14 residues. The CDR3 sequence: CSARASGSTDTQYF. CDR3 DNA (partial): TGCAGTGCTAGAGCTAGCGGGAGCACAGATACG.